This T cell receptor (beta chain) was captured by sequencing in a study of T cells in Graves' hyperthyroidism and ophthalmopathy. Overall study results and limits: Blood held most thyroid clonotypes expanded above 0.001 frequency. Separating ophthalmopathy from stable hyperthyroidism was achieved by a 13 V-J model.

The CDR3 is 13 residues long. Germline V CDR1 and CDR2: MNHNS, SASEGT. The ends were cut back, 8 bases at V and 2 bases at J, with 12 bases in the middle. There are many counts of this clonotype. Its antigen is unknown. Researchers amplified the TCR beta CDR3 regions from RNA transcripts. A set of HTBI primers served as the primers for a first-round RT-PCR of the TCR CDR3. TCRdb independently ran MiXCR on the multiplex PCR reads; one entry per CDR3 protein. The sample carries fewer than 300,000 distinct CDR3 sequences, 15% recorded once. Sequenced sample: blood. The J gene is TRBJ2-5, the V gene TRBV6-1; D possibly corresponds to TRBD2 (6 bases). The sequence came from a woman aged 45 to 65 with Graves' hyperthyroidism that later progressed to Graves' ophthalmopathy. The CDR3 spells CASGRDFQETQYF. Written as DNA, the CDR3 is TGTGCCAGCGGACGGGACTTTCAAGAGACCCAGTACTTC.